These T cell receptor beta chains were read from a single sample in a study of blood T cell repertoires in COVID-19. Generated by immunoSEQ multiplex PCR, the TCRdb table keeps only in-frame clones and is missing some. Of around 64,000 clones in the sample, roughly 70% were seen once. What was sequenced was PBMCs or T cells enriched from blood (not recorded which). These receptors were taken from a woman aged 60-75 years who had been exposed to COVID-19. CDR3s include the opening cysteine and the closing phenylalanine or tryptophan. D genes are given only for firm matches. Part of the rows lack a size; the others show once, few, many or a class for expanded clones.

clone size	D gene	J gene	V gene	CDR3 DNA	CDR3 protein
.	.	TRBJ1-2	TRBV11-2	TGTGCCAGCAGCCCCGGTGGAGCGCGAAACTATGGCTACACCTTC	CASSPGGARNYGYTF
.	.	TRBJ2-5	TRBV15	TGTGCCACCAGCAGATCGGACTTTGGGGAGACCCAGTACTTC	CATSRSDFGETQYF
.	.	TRBJ1-1	TRBV2	TGTGCCAGCCACGAGGCGGGTAACACTGAAGCTTTCTTT	CASHEAGNTEAFF
.	TRBD2	TRBJ2-4	TRBV5-6	TGTGCCAGCAGCCCCGGGACTAGGACCCTAAACATTCAGTACTTC	CASSPGTRTLNIQYF
few	TRBD2	TRBJ2-5	TRBV7-6	TGTGCCAGCAGCTTAGCGCAAACTAGCGGGAGTCGGCGAGAGACCCAGTACTTC	CASSLAQTSGSRRETQYF
.	TRBD1	TRBJ2-7	TRBV5-1	TGCGCCAGCAGCTTGGAACAGGGGGCGTACGAGCAGTACTTC	CASSLEQGAYEQYF
.	.	TRBJ1-6	TRBV7-9	TGTGCCAGCAGCTTAGGGTACAGGGAGAGCCTCCACTTT	CASSLGYRESLHF
.	.	TRBJ1-1	TRBV28	TGTGCCAGCCGTCAGTGGACAGAAGCTTTCTTT	CASRQWTEAFF
once	.	TRBJ1-1	TRBV19	TGTGCCACCTCCTTAGACAGTTTCACTGAAGCTTTCTTT	CATSLDSFTEAFF
.	.	TRBJ2-1	TRBV24-1	TGTGCCACCATGGGGAGCTCCTACAATGAGCAGTTCTTC	CATMGSSYNEQFF
.	.	TRBJ1-2	TRBV28	TGTGCCAGCAGCTTAAACACGGCGGGCTATGGCTACACCTTC	CASSLNTAGYGYTF
.	.	TRBJ1-2	TRBV28	TGTGCCACCACGCTCCAGGCTGTTGGCTACACCTTC	CATTLQAVGYTF
.	TRBD2	TRBJ2-1	TRBV20-1	TGCAGTGGCGGGGGGAACAATGAGCAGTTCTTC	CSGGGNNEQFF
.	.	TRBJ1-5	TRBV28	TGTGCCAGCATAGACAGGCCGTATCAGCCCCAGCATTTT	CASIDRPYQPQHF
many	.	TRBJ2-5	TRBV28	TGTGCCAGCTCCCAGCGTAGAGTTGCCAAAGAGACCCAGTACTTC	CASSQRRVAKETQYF
.	.	TRBJ2-5	TRBV18	TGTGCCAGCTCACCACCCCTAGAAATCTCGGCAGAGACCCAGTACTTC	CASSPPLEISAETQYF